This T cell receptor beta chain came from a study of OX40 agonist ivuxolimab in advanced cancers. Study context: Averaging about 60 years in age, with a range of about 23 to 85, the cohort was approximately 84% male.

This table comes from immunoSEQ multiplex PCR, and its TCRdb copy is limited to in-frame clones, with some not included. The sample has 20,000 to 30,000 clones, 83% seen once. Regarding the study as a whole: At 0.1 to 3.0 mg/kg, CD4+ and CD8+ blood T cells expanded clonally by week 6.

A note on this clone: Its antigen is currently unknown.

The CDR3 runs to 15 residues. Germline values: CDR1 MNHEY, CDR2 SMNVEV (reference sequence). Trimming cost V 5 bases and J 6 bases, with 19 bases left between them. The chain carries TRBV27 and TRBJ1-2, with D hard to call. Source: CD4+ or CD8+ T cells sorted from blood, taken in a trial of the OX40 agonist ivuxolimab. This TCR came from an adult with an advanced solid tumor such as melanoma, head and neck, liver or kidney cancer. CDR3 sequence reads: CASSPAGGLFNGYTF. The CDR3 DNA follows: TGTGCCAGCAGTCCCGCCGGAGGGTTGTTCAATGGCTACACCTTC.